This T cell receptor (beta chain) comes out of a study of T cell changes during pregnancy in multiple sclerosis. Sequencing was performed with immunoSEQ multiplex PCR; in TCRdb, only in-frame clones are kept and a portion is missing. The repertoire holds 50,000 or so clones, with 90% to 95% as singletons. The sequencing used CD4+ T cells from peripheral blood mononuclear cells, collected before pregnancy. The sequence was obtained from a female donor with multiple sclerosis, enrolled in a pregnancy study.

CDR3 DNA sequence: TGTGCTAGTGGTTTGGTACTGGGACAGGGAGTAATGAACACTGAAGCTTTCTTT. Translation gives CASGLVLGQGVMNTEAFF. The J gene is TRBJ1-1, the V gene TRBV12-5, with 9 bases lining up with TRBD1. The germline CDR1 and CDR2 sequences are LGHNT and FRNRAP. Trimming at V came to 0 bases and at J to 0 bases, leaving 8 bases not matched to a gene. This CDR3 is 18 amino acids long.